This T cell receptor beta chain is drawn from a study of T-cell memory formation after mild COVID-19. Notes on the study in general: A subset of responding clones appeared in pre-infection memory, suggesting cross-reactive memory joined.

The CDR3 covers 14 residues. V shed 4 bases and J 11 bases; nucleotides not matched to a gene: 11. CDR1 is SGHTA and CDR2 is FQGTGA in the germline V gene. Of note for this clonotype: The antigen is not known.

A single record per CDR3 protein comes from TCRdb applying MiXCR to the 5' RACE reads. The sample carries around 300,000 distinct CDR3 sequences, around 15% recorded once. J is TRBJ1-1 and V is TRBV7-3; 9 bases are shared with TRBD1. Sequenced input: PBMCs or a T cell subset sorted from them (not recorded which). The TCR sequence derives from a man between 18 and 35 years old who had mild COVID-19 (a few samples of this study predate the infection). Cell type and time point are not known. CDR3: CASSSTPGQGPAFF. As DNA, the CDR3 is TGTGCCAGCAGCTCCACCCCGGGACAGGGCCCTGCTTTCTTT.